These T cell receptor beta chains were read from a single sample in a study of cytomegalovirus exposure and HLA in healthy donors. Assay: immunoSEQ multiplex PCR; the TCRdb copy retains only in-frame clones and omits some. Among about 60,000 clones, 80% were seen once, and the ten largest hold roughly 5.7%. The specimen sequenced was PBMCs. The receptor source for this set is a male donor in good health and CMV-seronegative. Each CDR3 is given with its conserved first and last residue. Rows give clone size only sometimes, using once, few, many, or a class for an expanded clone.

v_call clone_size cdr3_length cdr3_aa
TRBV9 . 15 CASSVARSPNSDYTF
TRBV11-2 . 15 CASSRPTGSNYGYTF
TRBV6-6 . 14 CASSIDRTNTEAFF
TRBV11-2 once 16 CASSLDGGGGRYEQYF
TRBV9 . 17 CASSGGGGGFNTGELFF
TRBV11-2 . 16 CASSLGAGGRIDIQYF
TRBV7-2 once 16 CASSLEGQLLTYGYTF
TRBV5-1 . 15 CASSLVLAGPNEQFF
TRBV5-4 . 15 CASSSRQGRGYGYTF
TRBV6-1 . 14 CASSRSGGVYEQYF
TRBV5-1 . 14 CASSPSGYTDTQYF
TRBV6-5 . 14 CASSYVDSLGEQYF
TRBV5-1 few 14 CASSLVGATDTQYF
TRBV7-2 . 16 CASSATSGGAADTQYF
TRBV2 . 13 CAGHRGGHSPLFF
TRBV2 . 16 CASSPDSGGDTDTQYF
TRBV4-3 . 15 CASSRSGTGLNEQFF
TRBV27 . 15 CASSLSYSSGNTIYF
TRBV9 . 15 CASSPRSEGRETQYF
TRBV7-9 . 14 CASSLGGGANEQFF
TRBV19 . 16 CASSIRGTGMNTEAFF
TRBV5-6 . 16 CASSLIGQGRNYGYTF
TRBV30 . 16 CAWSVPLRGAGNTIYF
TRBV7-2 . 16 CASSFGPGGPTYEQYF
TRBV4-3 . 15 CASSQESGGPYEQYF
TRBV6-1 . 16 CASSGKAGGFFYGYTF
TRBV4-1 . 15 CASSQEGGLGQPQHF
TRBV9 few 14 CASSAFHGPDTQYF
TRBV28 few 14 CASTPGGYGQPQHF
TRBV6-5 . 14 CASSSGGARNEQFF
TRBV14 . 14 CASSQGFGDYEQYF
TRBV11-3 . 14 CASSLSRLSYEQYF